There are a few counts of the clone carrying this TCR beta chain. Antigen: not known. The sample originates from a study of post-analysis software for immune sequencing data. Study overall: Relapsing-remitting, secondary progressive and progressive-relapsing multiple sclerosis were all included among the disease courses. Notes on the study in general: Versus controls, multiple sclerosis patients showed significantly lower diversity (normalized Chao1). With TRBV5-6, TRBV5-1 and TRBV20-1 included, about five TRBV segments were more frequent in patients than in controls.

The TCR beta cDNA libraries carried unique molecular identifiers. TCRdb re-called the PCR reads through MiXCR, storing one row per CDR3 protein. The sample shows 550,000 to 700,000 distinct CDR3 sequences, roughly 40% of them seen only once. The CDR3 runs 17 residues. V was clipped by 2 bases and J by 3 bases, with 17 bases between them. CDR1 is PRHDT and CDR2 is FYEKMQ in the germline V gene (reference sequence). Sequenced input: blood. The chain carries TRBV13 and TRBJ1-5; the D gene is possibly TRBD1 (6 bases). This clonotype originated in a girl aged 10 to 17 with multiple sclerosis. The CDR3 region has the DNA TGTGCCAGCAGCTTAAAAGGAGAGCAGGGACACAATCAGCCCCAGCATTTT. The encoded protein is CASSLKGEQGHNQPQHF.